The 27 T cell receptor beta chains below all came from one sample that was sequenced in a study of blood T cells in healthy people across ages. A second PCR of 7 to 11 cycles used a sample-barcoded 5' primer and a J-beta primer mix. TCRdb ran MiXCR on the 5' RACE reads and lists one entry per CDR3 protein. The repertoire holds some 1 million distinct CDR3 sequences, with 35% to 50% as singletons. What was sequenced was blood. The receptor source for this set is a woman in her sixties or seventies in good health.

This clonotype was found a few times. The gene calls are TRBV9 and TRBJ2-1; D uncertain. There are 14 residues in the CDR3. CDR1 is SGDLS, CDR2 YYNGEE, per germline. With 0 bases removed from V and 5 bases from J, the gap between germline ends came to 9 bases. CDR3 DNA sequence: TGTGCCAGCAGCGTAGATACGGGCAACAATGAGCAGTTCTTC. Residues: CASSVDTGNNEQFF.

In its sample, this clonotype was seen a few times. V gene TRBV13 combines with J gene TRBJ2-7; 8 positions agree with TRBD2. Germline values: CDR1 PRHDT, CDR2 FYEKMQ (reference sequence). The junction had 13 bases not matched to a gene; V was cut back by 6 bases and J by 6 bases. The length of the CDR3 is 15 residues. CDR3 nucleotide sequence: TGTGCCAGCAGGGGGAGCACTAGCGGCACCCGCGAGCAGTACTTC. This translates into CASRGSTSGTREQYF.

V usage is TRBV24-1 and J usage is TRBJ2-1, with D possibly matching TRBD1 (6 bases). From germline, CDR1 is KGHDR and CDR2 SFDVKD. The length of the CDR3 is 13 residues. Trimming removed 7 bases at V and 7 bases at J, with 13 bases between. Here the CDR3 DNA reads TGTGCCACCAGGGGGGACAATCTAAATGAGCAGTTCTTC. Residues: CATRGDNLNEQFF.

Only a few counts were recorded for this clonotype. V usage is TRBV12-3 or TRBV12-4 and J usage is TRBJ2-1; tentative D call: TRBD2 (6 bases). The CDR3 loop spans 13 amino acids. Trimming left V 8 bases short and J 9 bases short, with 17 bases between. The CDR3 protein is CASWAGSLREQFF. The DNA of the CDR3 is TGTGCCAGCTGGGCGGGATCTCTACGTGAGCAGTTCTTC.

This clonotype was detected ten times or more. The chain uses TRBV20-1 and TRBJ2-7; 10 bases are a match to TRBD2. The CDR3 is made up of 15 amino acids. CDR1 is DFQATT and CDR2 is SNEGSKA in the germline V gene (reference sequence). J gave up 5 bases and V 5 bases, and 12 bases lay outside the gene matches. The CDR3 sequence: CSADSPSGRMNEQYF. CDR3 bases: TGCAGTGCTGATTCTCCTAGCGGGAGAATGAACGAGCAGTACTTC.

The chain has TRBV2 and TRBJ1-5, with a tentative D call TRBD1 (5 bases). Germline values: CDR1 SNHLY, CDR2 FYNNEI. There are 13 residues in the CDR3. Trimming removed 5 bases at V and 7 bases at J, with 12 bases between. The CDR3 sequence is CASSTTTAQPQHF. The CDR3 nucleotides read TGTGCCAGCAGTACTACGACAGCCCAGCCCCAGCATTTT.

The J gene is TRBJ2-2, the V gene TRBV29-1; no clear D gene. The CDR3 length is 14 residues. Per germline, CDR1 SQVTM and CDR2 ANQGSEA. Trimming took 5 bases from V and 6 from J, leaving 16 bases between them. Written as DNA, the CDR3 is TGCAGCGTTACCCCGATCAGCAGGCCCGGGGAGCTGTTTTTT. Protein: CSVTPISRPGELFF.

The chain joins TRBV12-3 or TRBV12-4 to TRBJ1-4, with 8 nucleotides matching TRBD1. The V gene end was trimmed by 4 bases and the J gene end by 7 bases; junction bases not matched to a gene: 8. The length of the CDR3 is 15 residues. CDR3 in amino acids: CASSYGTGAGEKLFF. CDR3 coding DNA: TGTGCCAGCAGTTACGGGACAGGCGCGGGTGAAAAACTGTTTTTT.

This clonotype has just a few counts. The rearrangement uses TRBV27 and TRBJ2-1; D is undetermined. Germline V gene lookup returns CDR1 MNHEY and CDR2 SMNVEV (reference sequence). V shed 5 bases and J shed 4 bases, with 12 bases lying between them. This CDR3 is built from 14 residues. As DNA, the CDR3 is TGTGCCAGCAGTAACAACGGAGATTACAATGAGCAGTTCTTC. It is translated as CASSNNGDYNEQFF.

This clonotype was seen more than once but under ten times. The rearrangement joins TRBV14 to TRBJ2-1; the D is unclear. There are 16 residues in the CDR3. V was trimmed by 2 bases and J by 8 bases, leaving 19 bases between them. In germline, CDR1 is SGHDN, CDR2 FVKESK. CDR3 DNA sequence: TGTGCCAGCAGCCAACTTGCCTCCACGGTTCGGGATGAGCAGTTCTTC. This codes for CASSQLASTVRDEQFF.

The genes are TRBV7-9 and TRBJ2-7; 9 bases match TRBD2. After removal of 1 base from V and 3 bases from J, the junction contained 16 bases not matched to a gene. The length of the CDR3 is 19 residues. Looked up from germline, CDR1 is SEHNR and CDR2 is FQNEAQ (reference sequence). CDR3 amino acids: CASSLGDIRVAGVRYEQYF. DNA of the CDR3: TGTGCCAGCAGCTTAGGGGACATCCGCGTAGCGGGAGTGCGCTACGAGCAGTACTTC. The whole variable domain, remainder taken from reference TRBV7-9 and TRBJ2-7, is DTGVSQNPRHKITKRGQNVTFRCDPISEHNRLYWYRQTLGQGPEFLTYFQNEAQLEKSRLLSDRFSAERPKGSFSTLEIQRTEQGDSAMYLCASSLGDIRVAGVRYEQYFGPGTRLTVT.

With respect to this clonotype: This is likely a read error, given that the CDR3 carries no conserved phenylalanine or tryptophan at its end. The chain is built from TRBV27 and TRBJ2-7, with D perhaps assigned TRBD1 or TRBD2 (5 bases each). The germline V gene encodes CDR1 MNHEY and CDR2 SMNVEV (reference sequence). With 5 bases removed from V and 1 base from J, the gap between germline ends came to 18 bases. The CDR3 runs to 16 residues. The CDR3 sequence: CASSPLVGLASYEQYL. In DNA form, the CDR3 reads TGTGCCAGCAGTCCCCTAGTGGGGCTAGCATCCTACGAGCAGTACCTC.

This clonotype was picked up a small number of times. This chain joins TRBV6-6 and TRBJ2-3, with TRBD2 as a possible D gene (6 bases). The CDR3 has 14 residues. Germline lookup yields CDR1 MNHNY and CDR2 SVGAGI (reference sequence). The V end was cut by 9 bases, the J end by 1 base, with 14 bases between. CDR3 region: CASELADRTDTQYF. The CDR3 DNA reads as TGTGCCAGTGAACTAGCCGACCGCACAGATACGCAGTATTTT.

The gene calls are TRBV6-1 and TRBJ2-5; possibly TRBD2 for D (6 bases). The CDR3 runs to 15 residues. Germline V gene data show CDR1 as MNHNS and CDR2 as SASEGT. V lost 5 bases to trimming and J lost 2 bases, with 15 bases between them. The CDR3 protein is CASSPDGTPQETQYF. The DNA of the CDR3 is TGTGCCAGCAGTCCAGACGGGACTCCGCAAGAGACCCAGTACTTC.

This clonotype was seen a handful of times. The chain has TRBV11-2 and TRBJ2-5; 11 bases line up with TRBD2. V was pared by 1 base and J by 4 bases, with 14 bases of the junction left unmatched. Germline assignment: CDR1 SGHAT and CDR2 FQNNGV. The CDR3 sequence is 19 residues long. CDR3 protein: CASSLGASGRSILGETQYF. CDR3 nucleotide sequence: TGTGCCAGCAGCTTAGGGGCTAGCGGGAGGTCCATATTAGGAGAGACCCAGTACTTC. The entire variable domain, with the rest obtained from reference TRBV11-2 and TRBJ2-5, is as follows: EAGVAQSPRYKIIEKRQSVAFWCNPISGHATLYWYQQILGQGPKLLIQFQNNGVVDDSQLPKDRFSAERLKGVDSTLKIQPAKLEDSAVYLCASSLGASGRSILGETQYFGPGTRLLVL.

This clonotype was seen more than once but under ten times. The V and J genes are TRBV2 and TRBJ2-3; tentative D call: TRBD1 (5 bases). V lost 10 bases to trimming and J lost 0 bases, with 14 bases between them. This CDR3 has 14 residues. CDR1 is SNHLY and CDR2 is FYNNEI in the germline V gene. The CDR3 reads CATKTDTSTDTQYF. As DNA, the CDR3 is TGTGCCACCAAGACAGATACTAGCACAGATACGCAGTATTTT.

This clonotype occurred a few times. The chain employs TRBV5-5 and TRBJ1-5, with 11 bases that match TRBD1. Trimming removed 3 bases from V and 9 bases from J; junction bases left unmatched: 8. Germline V gives CDR1 SGHKS, CDR2 YYEKEE (reference sequence). This CDR3 has 15 residues. The DNA of the CDR3 is TGTGCCAGCAGCTCCTCGGGGGACAGGGGGTCGCCCCAGCATTTT. Translating it yields CASSSSGDRGSPQHF.

V gene TRBV18 combines with J gene TRBJ2-7, with 9 bases matching TRBD1. The germline V gene encodes CDR1 KGHSH and CDR2 LQKENI. CDR3 size: 15 residues. With V trimmed by 2 bases and J by 5 bases, 7 bases remained unmatched. CDR3 sequence (DNA): TGTGCCAGCTCACCAATACAGGGGGCATGGGACGAGCAGTACTTC. This codes for CASSPIQGAWDEQYF.

The rearrangement links TRBV20-1 to TRBJ2-7; 13 bases are a match to TRBD2. The germline V gene encodes CDR1 DFQATT and CDR2 SNEGSKA (reference sequence). The CDR3 runs 17 residues. Trimming took 2 bases from V and 0 from J; bases not matched to a gene: 7. Written as DNA, the CDR3 is TGCAGTGCTAGAACTAGCGGGGGGGCCCTGGCCTCCTACGAGCAGTACTTC. Amino acids: CSARTSGGALASYEQYF.

This clonotype was counted only a few times. This chain links TRBV28 with TRBJ2-1, with 13 bases matching TRBD2. J lost 8 bases, V lost 4 bases, and 5 bases had no gene match. Germline CDR1 is MDHEN and CDR2 is SYDVKM. The CDR3 sequence is 15 residues long. The CDR3 nucleotides read TGTGCCAGCAGTTCGCCCGGACTAGCGGGAGATGAGCAGTTCTTC. It translates to CASSSPGLAGDEQFF. Drawing the rest from reference TRBV28 and TRBJ2-1, the complete variable domain is DVKVTQSSRYLVKRTGEKVFLECVQDMDHENMFWYRQDPGLGLRLIYFSYDVKMKEKGDIPEGYSVSREKKERFSLILESASTNQTSMYLCASSSPGLAGDEQFFGPGTRLTVL.

The chain employs TRBV5-1 and TRBJ2-3; 10 bases fit TRBD2. The CDR3 length is 16 residues. The germline CDR1 and CDR2 sequences are SGHRS and YFSETQ. V trimming: 0 bases; J trimming: 2 bases; junction bases outside the gene matches: 3. The CDR3 sequence: CASSLVTSGLTDTQYF. For the CDR3, the DNA is TGCGCCAGCAGCTTGGTGACTAGCGGGCTCACAGATACGCAGTATTTT.

This clonotype was picked up a small number of times. The chain has TRBV14 and TRBJ2-5, with TRBD2 matching 11 bases. V shed 4 bases and J 0 bases; nucleotides not matched to a gene: 4. The CDR3 contains 16 residues. Per germline, CDR1 SGHDN and CDR2 FVKESK. Here the CDR3 reads CASSLLAGGHQETQYF. The CDR3 DNA sequence: TGTGCCAGCAGCCTCCTAGCGGGAGGTCACCAAGAGACCCAGTACTTC.

This clonotype has only a few counts. The V gene is TRBV29-1, the J gene TRBJ2-1; 10 bases agree with TRBD1. Germline CDR1 SQVTM, CDR2 ANQGSEA. J gave up 7 bases and V 8 bases, and 11 bases lay outside the gene matches. The CDR3 sequence is 14 residues long. The CDR3 sequence: CSYLTRTGGNEQFF. The CDR3 coding sequence is TGCAGCTACCTCACCCGGACAGGGGGGAATGAGCAGTTCTTC.

The chain combines TRBV20-1 with TRBJ1-4, with no clear D. The CDR3 contains 17 residues. Per germline, CDR1 DFQATT and CDR2 SNEGSKA (reference sequence). V dropped 1 base and J dropped 0 bases, with 15 bases sitting between them. The CDR3 sequence: CSARGQSRRTTNEKLFF. The CDR3 bases are TGCAGTGCTAGAGGGCAATCCCGCCGAACAACTAATGAAAAACTGTTTTTT.

CDR3 amino acids: CASSSLAGEYNEQFF. Written as DNA, the CDR3 is TGTGCCAGCAGTTCCCTAGCGGGAGAATACAATGAGCAGTTCTTC. The V and J genes are TRBV6-5 and TRBJ2-1, with 10 bases matching TRBD2. Germline lookup yields CDR1 MNHEY and CDR2 SVGAGI. The CDR3 is 15 amino acids. The V segment lost 4 bases and the J segment 4 bases; nucleotides outside the gene matches: 4.

The chain combines TRBV27 with TRBJ2-3; 9 nucleotides agree with TRBD2. Germline V gene sequence: CDR1 MNHEY, CDR2 SMNVEV (reference sequence). This CDR3 has 18 residues. V was pared by 5 bases and J by 4 bases, with 16 bases of the junction left unmatched. The CDR3: CASSQYLASGIWADTQYF. CDR3 in DNA: TGTGCCAGCAGTCAATACCTGGCTAGCGGGATTTGGGCAGATACGCAGTATTTT.

The chain is built from TRBV20-1 and TRBJ2-5; D is possibly TRBD2 (6 bases). The CDR3 contains 15 residues. The V and J ends lost 0 bases and 1 base respectively, with 12 bases between them. Germline V gives CDR1 DFQATT, CDR2 SNEGSKA (reference sequence). The CDR3: CSARDGGTVQETQYF. The CDR3 nucleotides are TGCAGTGCTAGAGATGGGGGGACGGTCCAAGAGACCCAGTACTTC.